This T cell receptor (beta chain) was recorded in a study of blood T cell repertoires in COVID-19. As for the study in general: Collection of acute and convalescent COVID-19 samples took place in the United States, Italy and Spain.

The CDR3 is 15 amino acids. Trimming removed 4 bases at V and 8 bases at J, with 18 bases between. Looked up from germline, CDR1 is SGHRS and CDR2 is YFSETQ. Clinical history reported by participants formed the basis on which cohorts were assigned. Among Cohort 3 donors, those recovered had two negative PCRs, clearance, or symptom resolution. How the authors handled the data: It was from reference gene primer amplification that nucleated cell counts were estimated. This table comes from immunoSEQ multiplex PCR, and its TCRdb copy is limited to in-frame clones, with some not included. Clonal size and the V and J genes are those of that table, whereas D and trimming came from the DNA. Of roughly 240,000 clones listed, about 82% were seen once; the top ten hold roughly 2%.

This receptor was obtained from a woman in her forties or fifties who had recovered from COVID-19. The sample comprised PBMCs or T cells enriched from blood (not recorded which). V is TRBV5-1 and J is TRBJ1-4; D is unclear. CDR3 sequence reads: CASSLGVGAGEKLFF. For the CDR3, the DNA is TGCGCCAGCAGCCTGGGCGTAGGTGCCGGGGAAAAACTGTTTTTT.